The rows below give T cell receptor beta chains drawn from one sample of a study of OX40 agonist ivuxolimab in advanced cancers. TCRdb's table, derived via immunoSEQ multiplex PCR, lists solely in-frame clones and lacks some. The table includes 78,000 or so clones, 88% detected once. Sequencing was performed on CD4+ or CD8+ T cells sorted from blood, taken in a trial of the OX40 agonist ivuxolimab. The receptor source for this set is an adult with an advanced solid tumor such as melanoma, head and neck, liver or kidney cancer. CDR3s include the opening cysteine and the closing phenylalanine or tryptophan. The D gene is left open where the match is weak. Clone size is given for some rows only: seen once, a few or many times, or a class if the clone is expanded.

NA	TRBJ1-4	TRBV18	NA	CASSQGEKLFF	TGTGCCAGCTCACAGGGTGAAAAACTGTTTTTT
NA	TRBJ2-7	TRBV15	NA	CATSRGGASSYEQYF	TGTGCCACCAGCAGAGGTGGTGCCAGCTCCTACGAGCAGTACTTC
NA	TRBJ2-2	TRBV5-6	NA	CASSGQLNTGELFF	TGTGCCAGCAGCGGACAGCTGAACACCGGGGAGCTGTTTTTT
NA	TRBJ2-2	TRBV30	NA	CAWRRPGPNTGELFF	TGTGCCTGGAGACGCCCGGGTCCGAACACCGGGGAGCTGTTTTTT
NA	TRBJ2-2	TRBV27	NA	CASSLSKVRNTGELFF	TGTGCCAGCAGTTTATCGAAGGTGAGGAACACCGGGGAGCTGTTTTTT
NA	TRBJ2-2	TRBV5-5	NA	CASSNPRQNTGELFF	TGTGCCAGCAGCAATCCCCGACAAAACACCGGGGAGCTGTTTTTT
NA	TRBJ2-7	TRBV30	few	CAWSEGWGEQYF	TGTGCCTGGAGTGAGGGTTGGGGAGAGCAGTACTTC
TRBD1	TRBJ1-4	TRBV6-6	NA	CASSSRGIEEKLFF	TGTGCCAGCAGTTCCAGGGGGATAGAGGAAAAACTGTTTTTT
NA	TRBJ2-3	TRBV30	NA	CAWGQSGTDTQYF	TGTGCCTGGGGACAGAGCGGCACAGATACGCAGTATTTT
TRBD1	TRBJ1-2	TRBV10-3	NA	CAIGTGVVYGYTF	TGTGCCATCGGGACAGGGGTAGTTTACGGCTACACCTTC
NA	TRBJ2-1	TRBV6-1	NA	CASSERRRGGDEQFF	TGTGCCAGCAGTGAACGACGCAGGGGAGGTGATGAGCAGTTCTTC
NA	TRBJ2-7	TRBV2	NA	CASSDDRYEQYF	TGTGCCAGCAGTGATGATCGATACGAGCAGTACTTC
NA	TRBJ1-2	TRBV7-2	NA	CASSLSGSYGYTF	TGTGCCAGCAGCTTATCAGGGTCCTATGGCTACACCTTC
TRBD2	TRBJ2-1	TRBV5-1	NA	CASSSVAGGLLNEQFF	TGCGCCAGCAGCTCCGTAGCGGGGGGGCTACTGAATGAGCAGTTCTTC
TRBD1	TRBJ2-7	TRBV28	NA	CASRGTVVYEQYF	TGTGCCAGCAGGGGGACAGTGGTATACGAGCAGTACTTC
TRBD2	TRBJ2-1	TRBV5-1	NA	CASSGSGGRNNEQFF	TGCGCCAGCAGCGGATCGGGGGGGCGAAACAATGAGCAGTTCTTC
TRBD2	TRBJ2-7	TRBV5-1	NA	CATPPVAGGYEQYF	TGCGCCACCCCCCCGGTAGCGGGGGGATACGAGCAGTACTTC
NA	TRBJ2-1	TRBV18	once	CASSPQDGDEQFF	TGTGCCAGCTCACCGCAAGACGGAGATGAGCAGTTCTTC
NA	TRBJ2-1	TRBV19	NA	CASRPDRSSYNEQFF	TGTGCCAGTAGGCCTGACAGGAGCTCCTACAATGAGCAGTTCTTC
TRBD2	TRBJ2-3	TRBV28	NA	CASSSSSPGLATDTQYF	TGTGCCAGCAGTTCATCCTCGCCGGGACTAGCGACAGATACGCAGTATTTT
NA	TRBJ2-4	TRBV28	once	CASSFTGLSKNIQYF	TGTGCCAGCAGTTTCACGGGCCTAAGCAAGAACATTCAGTACTTC
NA	TRBJ2-2	TRBV30	NA	CAWRLGAGELFF	TGTGCCTGGCGACTAGGAGCCGGGGAGCTGTTTTTT
TRBD2	TRBJ2-7	TRBV5-8	NA	CASSRPFGTSPYEQYF	TGTGCCAGCAGCCGACCCTTCGGGACTAGCCCCTACGAGCAGTACTTC